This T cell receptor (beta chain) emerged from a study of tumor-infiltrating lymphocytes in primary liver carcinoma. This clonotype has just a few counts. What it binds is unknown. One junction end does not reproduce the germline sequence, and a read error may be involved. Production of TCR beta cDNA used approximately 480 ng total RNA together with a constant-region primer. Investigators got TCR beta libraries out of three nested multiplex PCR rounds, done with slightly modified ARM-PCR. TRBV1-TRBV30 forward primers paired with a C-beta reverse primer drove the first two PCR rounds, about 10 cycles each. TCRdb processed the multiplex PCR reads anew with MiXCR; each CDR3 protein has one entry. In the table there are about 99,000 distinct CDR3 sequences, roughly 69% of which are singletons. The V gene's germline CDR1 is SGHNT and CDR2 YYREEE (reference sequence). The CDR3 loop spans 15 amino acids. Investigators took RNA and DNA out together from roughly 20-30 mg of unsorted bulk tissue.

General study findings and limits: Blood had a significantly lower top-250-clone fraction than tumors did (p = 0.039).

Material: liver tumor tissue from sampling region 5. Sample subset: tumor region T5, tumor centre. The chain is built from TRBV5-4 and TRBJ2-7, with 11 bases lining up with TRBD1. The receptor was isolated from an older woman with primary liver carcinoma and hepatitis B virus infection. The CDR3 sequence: CASRFGQGADYKQYF. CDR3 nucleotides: TGTGCCAGCCGCTTCGGACAGGGGGCTGACTACAAGCAGTACTTC.